This entry features one T cell receptor (beta chain) sequence. Its antigen remains unknown. Measured with immunoSEQ multiplex PCR; TCRdb has only the in-frame clones, and not every one. The sample shows some 99,000 clones, around nine tenths of them seen only once. CDR3 size: 12 residues. Germline assignment: CDR1 KGHSH and CDR2 LQKENI. V was pared by 3 bases and J by 0 bases, with 3 bases between. This record comes from a study of T cell responses to AZD1222 COVID-19 vaccine. General observations from the study: Only a handful of AZD1222 recipients were seropositive at baseline. Nearly half of unique spike-specific TCRs reportedly avoided B.1.351 and B.1.1.7 mutated regions. Donors in the cohort were predominantly white British and more often female, and clonal diversity was possibly underestimated.

The V gene is TRBV18, the J gene TRBJ2-7; no firm D call. The material sequenced was peripheral blood, taken 28 days after the second AZD1222 dose. This clonotype was sampled from an adult who received the AZD1222 COVID-19 vaccine. In DNA, the CDR3 is TGTGCCAGCTCACCGGCCTCCTACGAGCAGTACTTC. Translated: CASSPASYEQYF.